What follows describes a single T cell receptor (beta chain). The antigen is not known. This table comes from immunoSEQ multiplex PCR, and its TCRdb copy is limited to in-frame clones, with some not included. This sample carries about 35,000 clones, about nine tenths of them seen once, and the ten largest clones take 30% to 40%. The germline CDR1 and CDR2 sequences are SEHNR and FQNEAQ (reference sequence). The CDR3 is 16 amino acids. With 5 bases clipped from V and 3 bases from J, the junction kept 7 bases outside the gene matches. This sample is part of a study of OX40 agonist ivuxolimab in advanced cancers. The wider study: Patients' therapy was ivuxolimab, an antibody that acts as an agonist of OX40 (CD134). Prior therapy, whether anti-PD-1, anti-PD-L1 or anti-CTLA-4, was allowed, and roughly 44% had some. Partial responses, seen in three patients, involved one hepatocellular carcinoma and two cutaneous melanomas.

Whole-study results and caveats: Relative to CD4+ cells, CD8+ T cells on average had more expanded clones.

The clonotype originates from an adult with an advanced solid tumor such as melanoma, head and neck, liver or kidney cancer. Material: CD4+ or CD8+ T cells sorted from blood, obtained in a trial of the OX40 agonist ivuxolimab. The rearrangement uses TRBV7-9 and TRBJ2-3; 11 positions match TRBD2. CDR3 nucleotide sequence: TGTGCCAGCAGCCTTGGACTAGCGGGTCTTACAGATACGCAGTATTTT. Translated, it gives CASSLGLAGLTDTQYF. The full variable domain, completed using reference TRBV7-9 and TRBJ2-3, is DTGVSQNPRHKITKRGQNVTFRCDPISEHNRLYWYRQTLGQGPEFLTYFQNEAQLEKSRLLSDRFSAERPKGSFSTLEIQRTEQGDSAMYLCASSLGLAGLTDTQYFGPGTRLTVL.